What follows are 2 T cell receptor beta chains derived from one specimen sequenced in a study of T cell repertoires in MIS-A myocarditis. Sequencing was performed with immunoSEQ multiplex PCR; in TCRdb, only in-frame clones are kept and a portion is missing. The sample includes about 11,000 clones, approximately 80% of them seen just once. The sequencing sample was made of right ventricle heart tissue obtained at autopsy. The origin of the receptors is a man aged 18-30 years with fulminant myocarditis from multisystem inflammatory syndrome in adults (MIS-A) after COVID-19.

The chain joins TRBV5-5 to TRBJ2-7; 8 bases fit TRBD1. The V and J ends lost 4 bases and 3 bases, in that order; junction bases with no gene match: 3. CDR1 and CDR2 from the germline V gene are SGHKS and YYEKEE (reference sequence). The CDR3 spans 13 residues. The CDR3 protein is CASSKGQDYEQYF. CDR3 coding DNA: TGTGCCAGCAGCAAGGGACAGGACTACGAGCAGTACTTC.

The chain carries TRBV30 and TRBJ2-1, with D perhaps being TRBD1 or TRBD2 (5 bases each). The germline gives CDR1 GTSNPN, CDR2 SVGIG (reference sequence). The CDR3 loop spans 15 amino acids. V lost 4 bases to trimming and J lost 4 bases, with 17 bases between them. CDR3 bases: TGTGCCTGGACCCCTGAGGGGTGGTCGTACAATGAGCAGTTCTTC. This sequence encodes CAWTPEGWSYNEQFF.